The 18 T cell receptor beta chains presented below share a single source sample, sequenced in a study of blood T cell repertoires in COVID-19. Produced via immunoSEQ multiplex PCR; TCRdb's table is partial and in-frame only. The sample contains 100,000 to 150,000 clones, around 80% of which appear only once. Sequenced sample: peripheral blood. All receptors derive from a woman in her forties or fifties with acute or convalescent COVID-19.

V usage is TRBV6-6 and J usage is TRBJ2-7; 7 bases are a match to TRBD1. Germline V gene data show CDR1 as MNHNY and CDR2 as SVGAGI (reference sequence). CDR3 length: 16 amino acids. V shed 5 bases, J shed 2 bases, and the junction held 12 bases outside the gene matches. Here the CDR3 DNA reads TGTGCCAGCAGTCCTACGCTGGGGACAGAGACCTACGAGCAGTACTTC. Translation: CASSPTLGTETYEQYF.

The CDR3 bases are TGTGCCAGCAGCCAAGAGGAGGAGACCCAGTACTTC. Its protein product is CASSQEEETQYF. This chain joins TRBV3-1 (or the pseudogene TRBV3-2) and TRBJ2-5; no reliable D call. V was cut by 0 bases and J by 5 bases, with 4 bases left in between. The CDR3 length is 12 residues. Germline V gene data show CDR1 as LGHDT and CDR2 as YNNKEL (reference sequence).

The rearrangement links TRBV6-1 to TRBJ1-4; D not resolved. The CDR3 extends over 15 amino acids. Germline CDR1 MNHNS, CDR2 SASEGT. V was trimmed by 2 bases and J by 7 bases, leaving 14 bases between them. The CDR3 sequence: CASSEPGWSGEKLFF. CDR3 DNA: TGTGCCAGCAGTGAACCCGGGTGGTCGGGTGAAAAACTGTTTTTT.

J is TRBJ2-7 and V is TRBV3-1 (or the pseudogene TRBV3-2); 8 bases are shared with TRBD1. The CDR3 is 14 residues long. Germline CDR1 LGHDT, CDR2 YNNKEL (reference sequence). The V segment lost 3 bases and the J segment 2 bases; nucleotides outside the gene matches: 3. The CDR3 sequence: CASSHGQGTYEQYF. CDR3 in DNA: TGTGCCAGCAGCCACGGACAGGGAACCTACGAGCAGTACTTC.

The chain is built from TRBV5-6 and TRBJ2-3, with 7 bases fitting TRBD2. The CDR3 length is 14 residues. J was trimmed by 3 bases and V by 2 bases; bases with no gene match: 3. Germline CDR1 and CDR2: SGHDT and YYEEEE. The CDR3 bases are TGTGCCAGCAGCTTAGCGGGGAGAACAGATACGCAGTATTTT. The encoded protein is CASSLAGRTDTQYF.

The CDR3 DNA is TGTGCCACCAGTGGGGGAAGGGATGGGGCCACAGATACGCAGTATTTT. This gives the protein CATSGGRDGATDTQYF. The chain is built from TRBV24-1 and TRBJ2-3; D is possibly TRBD1 (5 bases). V lost 5 bases and J lost 2, with 16 bases in between. The germline gives CDR1 KGHDR, CDR2 SFDVKD. CDR3 length: 16 residues.

Of note for this clone: The same CDR3 is also encoded by other DNA sequences in this sample. The V gene is TRBV7-2, the J gene TRBJ1-2; 7 bases agree with TRBD1. CDR1 is SGHTA, CDR2 FQGNSA, per germline. The CDR3 is 16 residues long. The trim removed 1 base at V and 2 bases at J, leaving 7 bases unmatched. The CDR3 protein is CASSLGRTGLNYGYTF. DNA of the CDR3: TGTGCCAGCAGCTTAGGCCGGACAGGATTGAACTATGGCTACACCTTC.

This clone was counted once. J is TRBJ1-1 and V is TRBV27; D is possibly TRBD1 (6 bases). The V end lost 5 bases, the J end lost 10 bases, and 14 bases lay between the germline ends. The CDR3 has 12 amino acids. Germline V CDR1 and CDR2: MNHEY, SMNVEV (reference sequence). The CDR3 DNA reads as TGTGCCAGCAGTACCGGGACACAGGTAGCTTTCTTT. The encoded protein is CASSTGTQVAFF.

This chain links TRBV11-3 with TRBJ2-1; 9 bases are shared with TRBD1. Germline V lookup: CDR1 SGHNT, CDR2 YENEEA. The CDR3 has 16 amino acids. V dropped 1 base and J dropped 1; count of bases not matched to a gene: 2. The CDR3 sequence is CASSLGGQGSYNEQFF. CDR3 DNA sequence: TGTGCCAGCAGCTTAGGTGGACAGGGGTCCTACAATGAGCAGTTCTTC.

The chain has TRBV2 and TRBJ2-2; no firm D call. The CDR3 covers 15 residues. V dropped 5 bases and J dropped 5 bases, with 15 bases sitting between them. Per the germline V gene, CDR1 is SNHLY and CDR2 is FYNNEI. CDR3 in DNA: TGTGCCAGCAGTCCCACACGACATTGGACCGGGGAGCTGTTTTTT. It translates to CASSPTRHWTGELFF.

J is TRBJ2-3 and V is TRBV10-2; TRBD2 aligns across 9 bases. Germline lookup yields CDR1 WSHSY and CDR2 SAAADI. With 7 bases clipped from V and 4 bases from J, the junction kept 9 bases outside the gene matches. This CDR3 is 15 amino acids long. DNA of the CDR3: TGCGCCAGCAATTTGGCGGGAGGGCCCGCAGATACGCAGTATTTT. This codes for CASNLAGGPADTQYF.

The J gene is TRBJ1-1, the V gene TRBV7-8; D uncertain. This CDR3 region has 15 residues. Per germline, CDR1 SGHVS and CDR2 FQNEAQ. Trimming stripped 5 bases from V and 7 bases from J, with 20 bases between. The CDR3 region has the DNA TGTGCCAGCAGCCCCCAAGCGGGAGGGAGCTTTGAAGCTTTCTTT. Amino acid sequence: CASSPQAGGSFEAFF.

This clone was observed a few times. The chain joins TRBV10-3 to TRBJ1-1; D not certain. V lost 4 bases and J 3 bases, leaving 9 bases between the germline ends. This CDR3 has 13 amino acids. Germline CDR1 ENHRY, CDR2 SYGVKD. CDR3 in DNA: TGTGCCATCAGTGTTGGTCAGGACACTGAAGCTTTCTTT. It translates to CAISVGQDTEAFF.

The chain joins TRBV28 to TRBJ1-1; 7 nucleotides match TRBD1. This CDR3 is 13 amino acids long. J was trimmed by 0 bases and V by 8 bases; bases with no gene match: 3. CDR1 is MDHEN and CDR2 is SYDVKM in the germline V gene. The DNA of the CDR3 is TGTGCCAGCGCAGGGGGAGTGAACACTGAAGCTTTCTTT. This encodes CASAGGVNTEAFF.

The CDR3 DNA follows: TGTGCCAGCTCACAGGGACAGGGTAACACTGAAGCTTTCTTT. This encodes CASSQGQGNTEAFF. The chain combines TRBV18 with TRBJ1-1, with TRBD1 matching 9 bases. CDR3 size: 14 residues. The ends lost 4 bases at V and 2 bases at J; junction bases unmatched: 2. Germline CDR1 is KGHSH and CDR2 is LQKENI.

The rearrangement links TRBV7-3 to TRBJ1-5; D unclear. The ends were cut back, 1 base at V and 6 bases at J, with 7 bases in the middle. In germline, CDR1 is SGHTA, CDR2 FQGTGA. The CDR3 totals 13 residues. The CDR3 DNA is TGTGCCAGCAGCTTAATACCAGGTCAGCCCCAGCATTTT. This codes for CASSLIPGQPQHF.

The V call is TRBV9, the J call TRBJ1-2; a weak D match, TRBD1 (5 bases). This CDR3 contains 14 residues. V dropped 3 bases and J dropped 0 bases, with 9 bases sitting between them. The germline gives CDR1 SGDLS, CDR2 YYNGEE. CDR3: CASSAGGSNYGYTF. CDR3 DNA: TGTGCCAGCAGCGCGGGGGGTTCTAACTATGGCTACACCTTC.

V and J are TRBV5-5 and TRBJ2-2; TRBD1 might be the D (6 bases). The CDR3 spans 15 residues. V shed 4 bases and J shed 0 bases, with 10 bases lying between them. CDR1 SGHKS and CDR2 YYEKEE come from the germline V gene (reference sequence). CDR3 in amino acids: CASSIGTSNTGELFF. The DNA for the CDR3 is TGTGCCAGCAGCATTGGGACATCGAACACCGGGGAGCTGTTTTTT.